Listed below are T cell receptor beta chains from one sample, sequenced in a study of Graves' ophthalmopathy and Graves' hyperthyroidism. TCRdb passed the multiplex PCR reads through MiXCR, listing each CDR3 protein once. The sample consists of 450,000 or so distinct CDR3 sequences, about an eighth of them appearing once. The sequencing sample was made of blood. These receptors all come from a woman aged 25 to 39 with Graves' ophthalmopathy. Each CDR3 is given with its conserved first and last residue. The D gene is left open where the match is weak. Expanded clones are given a class, and other clones once, few, many or no size at all.

j_call	clone_size	v_call	d_call	cdr3_length	cdr3_nt	cdr3_aa
TRBJ2-5	many	TRBV10-3	TRBD2	13	TGTGCCGTCAGACTAGCGGTGGGGGAGACCCAGTACTTC	CAVRLAVGETQYF
TRBJ2-5	few	TRBV5-1	TRBD2	16	TGCGCCAGCAGCTATATACGGGAGAAGCGGGGAGAGACCCAGTACTTC	CASSYIREKRGETQYF
TRBJ1-2	many	TRBV14	-	15	TGTGCCAGCAGCCAAACGACAGGTTTTGCCTATGGCTACACCTTC	CASSQTTGFAYGYTF
TRBJ1-5	many	TRBV2	-	15	TGTGCCAGCAGTGGGATGACAGGTAGCAATCAGCCCCAGCATTTT	CASSGMTGSNQPQHF
TRBJ2-2	-	TRBV3-1	-	12	TGTGCCAGCAGCCAATCCCCCGGGGAGCTGTTTTTT	CASSQSPGELFF
TRBJ2-4	many	TRBV30	-	13	TGTGCCTGGAGTGAAGGCATAGGTAACATTCAGTACTTC	CAWSEGIGNIQYF
TRBJ2-7	many	TRBV12-3/TRBV12-4	-	11	TGTGCCAGCAGTTCGAACAACGAGCAGTACTTC	CASSSNNEQYF
TRBJ1-5	many	TRBV6-5	TRBD1	17	TGTGCCAGCAGTTACTCTGGGACAGCATATAGCAATCAGCCCCAGCATTTT	CASSYSGTAYSNQPQHF
TRBJ1-1	-	TRBV20-1	-	15	TGCAGTGCTAGGTCAAGGAACCCCAGGGGCACTGAAGCTTTCTTT	CSARSRNPRGTEAFF
TRBJ1-1	many	TRBV13	-	14	TGTGCCAGCAGCAAGAGGGGAGGCGTTACTGAAGCTTTCTTT	CASSKRGGVTEAFF
TRBJ1-1	many	TRBV27	-	13	TGTGCCAGCAGTTTATACAAGAACACTGAAGCTTTCTTT	CASSLYKNTEAFF
TRBJ2-5	few	TRBV18	-	13	TGTGCCAGCTCACCACTGGTGAAAGAGACCCAGTACTTC	CASSPLVKETQYF
TRBJ2-2	-	TRBV20-1	-	16	TGCAGTGCTAGAGTCCCGCCGTTGGGGGACACCGGGGAGCTGTTTTTT	CSARVPPLGDTGELFF
TRBJ2-7	many	TRBV6-1	TRBD2	15	TGTGCCAGCAGCCCCGGGACTAGCGGGAGCTACGAGCAGTACTTC	CASSPGTSGSYEQYF
TRBJ2-7	few	TRBV7-8	-	18	TGTGCCAGCAGCCCCGGGTCAGGGCGAGGAAGCGGCCCCTACGAGCAGTACTTC	CASSPGSGRGSGPYEQYF
TRBJ1-1	few	TRBV30	-	10	TGTGCCTGGAGTGACCGAGAAGCTTTCTTT	CAWSDREAFF
TRBJ2-7	many	TRBV9	TRBD2	15	TGTGCCAGCAGCGTATCTCCGACTAGCGGCTACGAGCAGTACTTC	CASSVSPTSGYEQYF
TRBJ2-7	many	TRBV28	-	13	TGTGCCAGCTTGAACAGGGAATTTTACGAGCAGTACTTC	CASLNREFYEQYF
TRBJ2-2	many	TRBV11-2	TRBD2	17	TGTGCCAGCAAGACGCGGGGGGGCCGCGCGCACACCGGGGAGCTGTTTTTT	CASKTRGGRAHTGELFF
TRBJ2-7	many	TRBV10-3	-	11	TGTGCCATCAGGCGGGGGCACGAGCAGTACTTC	CAIRRGHEQYF
TRBJ2-2	-	TRBV6-2/TRBV6-3	TRBD2	19	TGTGCCAGCAGTCCCCGTAAGCGGGGGGCCGCACTGAACACCGGGGAGCTGTTTTTT	CASSPRKRGAALNTGELFF
TRBJ1-2	many	TRBV10-3	-	12	TGTGCCAACGGACAGCGGGGCTATGGCTACACCTTC	CANGQRGYGYTF
TRBJ1-6	many	TRBV2	-	18	TGTGCCAGCAGTGAATTCTCGGGGGCGAGCTCCTATAATTCACCCCTCCACTTT	CASSEFSGASSYNSPLHF
TRBJ2-7	many	TRBV20-1	-	13	TGCAGTGCTACCATACCAGCCCTCTACGAGCAGTACTTC	CSATIPALYEQYF
TRBJ1-2	many	TRBV19	-	14	TGTGCCAGTAGTACCGCAGGCGGGGGCTATGGCTACACCTTC	CASSTAGGGYGYTF
TRBJ2-6	-	TRBV11-2	-	16	TGTGCCAGCCGGCGAGGGGGTTTCTCTGGGGCCAACGTCCTGACTTTC	CASRRGGFSGANVLTF
TRBJ1-1	-	TRBV12-3/TRBV12-4	-	15	TGTGCCAGCAGTTCCCACACCAAGGGGAACACTGAAGCTTTCTTT	CASSSHTKGNTEAFF
TRBJ2-7	many	TRBV30	-	13	TGTGCCTGGAGTTCGGGATTCTCCTACGAGCAGTACTTC	CAWSSGFSYEQYF
TRBJ2-4	-	TRBV4-2	TRBD2	18	TGTGCCAGCAGCCAGGGACTAGCGGGAGGTGGGGCCAAAAACATTCAGTACTTC	CASSQGLAGGGAKNIQYF
TRBJ2-2	many	TRBV12-3/TRBV12-4	TRBD1	17	TGTGCCAGCAGCCTTGACAGGGGCGGTGTGAACACCGGGGAGCTGTTTTTT	CASSLDRGGVNTGELFF
TRBJ1-5	-	TRBV4-1	-	16	TGCGCCAGCAGCCAAGCCCCAGGGGTTCCAAATCAGCCCCAGCATTTT	CASSQAPGVPNQPQHF
TRBJ2-7	-	TRBV9	TRBD1	17	TGTGCCAGCAGCCAACAGGGGACAGCGATACCTCAGTACGAGCAGTACTTC	CASSQQGTAIPQYEQYF
TRBJ2-7	many	TRBV9	-	14	TGTGCCAGCAGCGTAGTGGACAGCAACTACGAGCAGTACTTC	CASSVVDSNYEQYF
TRBJ1-1	many	TRBV19	-	13	TGTGCCAGTAGTATCGATTTGAACACTGAAGCTTTCTTT	CASSIDLNTEAFF
TRBJ2-7	many	TRBV20-1	TRBD1	15	TGCAGTGCTAGAACAGGGGCCGCCCTCCACTACGAGCAGTACTTC	CSARTGAALHYEQYF
TRBJ2-3	-	TRBV5-4	-	15	TGTGCCAGCAGCTTGGCGCAGACTCTCACAGATACGCAGTATTTT	CASSLAQTLTDTQYF